This is a list of T cell receptor beta chains from one sample in a study of CD8+ T cells in alopecia areata. The data were produced by immunoSEQ multiplex PCR, yet TCRdb's version contains in-frame clones alone and is incomplete. Of around 210,000 clones listed, more than 50% are singletons. The sequencing input was CD8+ T cells sorted from blood. Every receptor here comes from a human donor in good health. Both conserved end residues are part of each CDR3. The D gene is left open where the match is weak. The listing skips clone size in some rows; elsewhere it reads once, few, many or a size class.

>NA|NA|12|TRBV25-1|TRBJ1-2
TGTGCCAGCAGAGACCCGGCGGGTGGCTACACCTTC
CASRDPAGGYTF
>once|TRBD2|15|TRBV11-2|TRBJ2-7
TGTGCCAGCAGCTTAGGTCTAGCGGAACTTTACGAGCAGTACTTC
CASSLGLAELYEQYF
>NA|NA|15|TRBV13|TRBJ2-5
TGTGCCAGCAGCTCCTTGGACGGGGGAGGAGAGACCCAGTACTTC
CASSSLDGGGETQYF
>NA|NA|15|TRBV5-1|TRBJ2-7
TGCGCCAGCAGCTTGGAACCGGCCGACTCCTACGAGCAGTACTTC
CASSLEPADSYEQYF
>NA|NA|13|TRBV4-1|TRBJ2-3
TGCGCCAGCAGCCGGTCCATAATGGATACGCAGTATTTT
CASSRSIMDTQYF
>few|TRBD1|13|TRBV2|TRBJ1-2
TGTGCCAGCAGTGGACAGGGGTTTCGAGGCTACACCTTC
CASSGQGFRGYTF
>NA|TRBD1|14|TRBV29-1|TRBJ2-7
TGCAGCGTCGGTGGTGGGACAGGGCTCTACGAGCAGTACTTC
CSVGGGTGLYEQYF
>NA|TRBD1|12|TRBV15|TRBJ2-7
TGTGCCACCGGGACAGACTCCTACGAGCAGTACTTC
CATGTDSYEQYF
>NA|NA|13|TRBV6-5|TRBJ1-3
TGTGCCACATACAGCAGTCCTGGAAACACCATATATTTT
CATYSSPGNTIYF
>NA|NA|14|TRBV13|TRBJ2-7
TGTGCCAGCAGCCCACCCGCCTTGGTCTACGAGCAGTACTTC
CASSPPALVYEQYF
>NA|TRBD2|16|TRBV2|TRBJ2-7
TGTGCCAGCCTCGGGACTAGCGGGGGGGCGGTCTACGAGCAGTACTTC
CASLGTSGGAVYEQYF
>NA|TRBD1|14|TRBV29-1|TRBJ1-1
TGCAGCGTTGGGGACAGGGGGAGTTCGACTGAAGCTTTCTTT
CSVGDRGSSTEAFF
>NA|NA|15|TRBV7-9|TRBJ1-1
TGTGCCAGCAGCCACCTTAACCCGGGGAACACTGAAGCTTTCTTT
CASSHLNPGNTEAFF
>NA|NA|16|TRBV11-2|TRBJ2-7
TGTGCCAGCAGCTTAGCGTCGGGGATGAGCTCCTACGAGCAGTACTTC
CASSLASGMSSYEQYF
>NA|TRBD2|14|TRBV5-1|TRBJ2-1
TGCGCCACCCGTTCGGGACTAGTTATGAATGAGCAGTTCTTC
CATRSGLVMNEQFF
>few|TRBD1|18|TRBV4-1|TRBJ1-1
TGCGCCAGCAGCCAAGAGGCAGGGGGGCATGGAACGAACACTGAAGCTTTCTTT
CASSQEAGGHGTNTEAFF
>NA|NA|14|TRBV6-5|TRBJ1-2
TGTGCCAGCAGTTATGCCGGGACTAACTATGGCTACACCTTC
CASSYAGTNYGYTF
>few|NA|15|TRBV9|TRBJ2-2
TGTGCCAGCAGCGTAGAAGGACTCCCTCAGGGGGAGCTGTTTTTT
CASSVEGLPQGELFF
>NA|NA|13|TRBV27|TRBJ1-5
TGTGCCAGCAGTTTATCCTCCACTCAGCCCCAGCATTTT
CASSLSSTQPQHF
>NA|TRBD1|13|TRBV5-1|TRBJ2-7
TGCGCCAGCAGCGGGACAGGTTGGAACGAGCAGTACTTC
CASSGTGWNEQYF
>NA|NA|14|TRBV5-4|TRBJ2-3
TGTGCCAGCAGCTTGGGGGTAGGCACAGATACGCAGTATTTT
CASSLGVGTDTQYF
>NA|NA|14|TRBV5-1|TRBJ2-7
TGCGCCAGCAGCCCCTTCTGGCCGGGCGACGAGCAGTACTTC
CASSPFWPGDEQYF
>NA|TRBD1|13|TRBV29-1|TRBJ2-7
TGCAGCGTTGTAGGACAGGAAGCCTACGAGCAGTACTTC
CSVVGQEAYEQYF
>NA|NA|13|TRBV7-2|TRBJ2-3
TGTGCCAGCAGCTTCCTGCCCACAGATACGCAGTATTTT
CASSFLPTDTQYF
>NA|TRBD1|12|TRBV25-1|TRBJ2-7
TGTGCCAGCAGGCAGGGGGCCTACGAGCAGTACTTC
CASRQGAYEQYF
>NA|NA|12|TRBV29-1|TRBJ2-4
TGCAGCGTTGAAGGCAGGGGGGACATTCAGTACTTC
CSVEGRGDIQYF
>few|NA|15|TRBV6-5|TRBJ1-5
TGTGCCAGCAGTTACTCTAGGGGTAGCAATCAGCCCCAGCATTTT
CASSYSRGSNQPQHF
>NA|TRBD1|13|TRBV7-9|TRBJ1-6
TGTGCCAGCCATACAGGGGCGGATTCACCCCTCCACTTT
CASHTGADSPLHF
>few|NA|12|TRBV7-9|TRBJ2-2
TGTGCCGGGTACCGGGGGCCCGGGGAGCTGTTTTTT
CAGYRGPGELFF
>once|TRBD1|14|TRBV27|TRBJ2-3
TGTGCCAGCAGTTCCGGACAGGGAACAGATACGCAGTATTTT
CASSSGQGTDTQYF
>NA|NA|15|TRBV9|TRBJ1-2
TGTGCCAGCAGCCCCGGGGGAGGGGTAGGCTATGGCTACACCTTC
CASSPGGGVGYGYTF
>NA|TRBD2|14|TRBV5-4|TRBJ2-3
TGTGCCAGTATGACTAGCGGGGGGAGGACTACGCAGTATTTT
CASMTSGGRTTQYF
>NA|NA|14|TRBV4-1|TRBJ2-1
TGCGCCAGCAGCCAAGATCCCGGGATCGATGAGCAGTTCTTC
CASSQDPGIDEQFF
>NA|NA|12|TRBV7-9|TRBJ1-1
TGTGCCAGCAGCTCCAAGAACACTGAAGCTTTCTTT
CASSSKNTEAFF